This TCR beta chain came from a study of blood T cell repertoires in COVID-19. Study information: Acute and convalescent COVID-19 samples came from the United States, Italy and Spain. T cells, B-cell-depleted T cells, or PBMCs provided the cDNA or gDNA that served as material.

Authors' methods: The authors estimated nucleated cell counts from reference gene primer amplification. This table comes from immunoSEQ multiplex PCR, and its TCRdb copy is limited to in-frame clones, with some not included. Clone size and the V and J calls come from that table; the DNA yielded D and trimming. The table records 240,000 or so clones, roughly 86% of them present only once. Germline CDR1 is SGHDT and CDR2 is YYEEEE. Trimming at V came to 2 bases and at J to 0 bases, leaving 5 bases not matched to a gene. The CDR3 covers 16 residues. The chain employs TRBV5-6 and TRBJ2-5; 9 nucleotides align to TRBD2. The receptor was derived from a woman younger than 45 with acute or convalescent COVID-19. The sequenced sample was peripheral blood. In DNA form, the CDR3 reads TGTGCCAGCAGCTTCCGGACTAGCGCGTACCAAGAGACCCAGTACTTC. Residues: CASSFRTSAYQETQYF.